The present T cell receptor (beta chain) was sequenced within a study of blood T cell repertoires in COVID-19. Method: immunoSEQ multiplex PCR; TCRdb's copy keeps in-frame clones and lacks some. The sample yields roughly 87,000 clones, less than 80% seen once. Trimming removed 3 bases from V and 7 bases from J; junction bases left unmatched: 3. From germline, CDR1 is LGHDT and CDR2 YNNKEL (reference sequence). This CDR3 contains 13 residues. The sequencing input was peripheral blood. This rearrangement joins TRBV3-1 (or the pseudogene TRBV3-2) to TRBJ1-1; TRBD1 aligns across 9 bases. The receptor's source is a woman at least 80 years old with acute or convalescent COVID-19. The CDR3 DNA is TGTGCCAGCAGCCAGACAGGGGGGAGTGAAGCTTTCTTT. It specifies CASSQTGGSEAFF.